The present TCR beta chain was sequenced within a study of T cell repertoires in cytomegalovirus infection. Study-level background: Shared public TCR beta signatures pointed to both CMV infection and a matching HLA type. Findings and limits, study-wide: Dominating the ex vivo response were TCR beta clonotypes that were CMV-specific and HLA-C-restricted.

TCRdb reprocessed the reads with MiXCR, giving one entry per CDR3 protein. The sample consists of fewer than 550,000 distinct CDR3 sequences, about 33% of them appearing once. CDR3 length equals 16 residues. Germline CDR1 is SGHVS and CDR2 is FNYEAQ. To note about this clonotype: Its specificity is not known. One end of the junction is discordant with germline, which a read error may explain.

The chain joins TRBV7-6 to TRBJ2-1, with 12 bases fitting TRBD2. The sequence was collected from a human donor in good health (CMV status not recorded). Some clones in this sample may be carry-over from other donors' samples. Sequenced: PBMCs. CDR3 sequence reads: CASSLGLAGGSNDQFF. The CDR3 bases are TGTGCCAGCAGCTTAGGTCTAGCGGGGGGGAGTAATGATCAGTTCTTC.